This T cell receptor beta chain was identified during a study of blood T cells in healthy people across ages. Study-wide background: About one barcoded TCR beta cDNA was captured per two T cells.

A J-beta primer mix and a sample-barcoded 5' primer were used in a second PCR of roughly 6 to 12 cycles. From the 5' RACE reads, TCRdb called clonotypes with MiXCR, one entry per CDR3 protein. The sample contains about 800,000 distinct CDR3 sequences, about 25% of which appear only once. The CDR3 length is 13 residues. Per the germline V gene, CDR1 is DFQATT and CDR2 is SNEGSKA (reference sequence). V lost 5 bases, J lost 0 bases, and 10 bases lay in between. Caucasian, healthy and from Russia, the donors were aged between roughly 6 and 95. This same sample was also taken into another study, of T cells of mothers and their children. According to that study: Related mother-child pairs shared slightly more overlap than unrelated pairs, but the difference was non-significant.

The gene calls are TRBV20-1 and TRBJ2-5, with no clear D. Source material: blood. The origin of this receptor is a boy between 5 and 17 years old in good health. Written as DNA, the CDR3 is TGCAGTGCTCCCGCACGGAACCAAGAGACCCAGTACTTC. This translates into CSAPARNQETQYF.